The 23 T cell receptor beta chains reported below all come from one sample, sequenced in a study of CD8 T cells in Susac syndrome. Reverse transcription used 0.5 to 1 ug RNA and random hexamers. MiXCR, run by TCRdb on the immunoSEQ multiplex PCR reads, gives a single entry per CDR3 protein. There are almost 450,000 distinct CDR3 sequences in the sample; approximately 85% occur only once, and approximately 0.12% lies in the top ten. The sequenced material came from CD8+ T cells from PBMCs. The receptor source for this set is a human donor with multiple sclerosis.

The rearrangement links TRBV7-8 to TRBJ1-5, with D possibly TRBD1 on 5 matching bases. This CDR3 is 15 amino acids long. The germline gives CDR1 SGHVS, CDR2 FQNEAQ. Trimming removed 2 bases at V and 5 bases at J, with 13 bases between. The CDR3: CASSLLAGVHQPQHF. For the CDR3, the DNA is TGTGCCAGCAGCTTACTTGCGGGGGTCCATCAGCCCCAGCATTTT.

The rearrangement joins TRBV5-1 to TRBJ2-2; unclear D gene. The CDR3 is 13 residues long. Germline V gives CDR1 SGHRS, CDR2 YFSETQ. The CDR3 protein is CATGRTNTGELFF. The CDR3 region has the DNA TGCGCTACCGGACGGACGAACACCGGGGAGCTGTTTTTT.

V gene TRBV11-3 combines with J gene TRBJ2-7; D may be TRBD1 (6 bases). The germline V and J ends were trimmed by 4 bases and 2 bases, with 9 bases remaining between them. CDR1 is SGHNT, CDR2 YENEEA, per germline. This CDR3 has 13 amino acids. CDR3 protein: CASSSRDTYEQYF. The CDR3 nucleotides are TGTGCCAGCAGCTCTCGGGACACCTACGAGCAGTACTTC. The full variable domain, completed using reference TRBV11-3 and TRBJ2-7, is EAGVVQSPRYKIIEKKQPVAFWCNPISGHNTLYWYLQNLGQGPELLIRYENEEAVDDSQLPKDRFSAERLKGVDSTLKIQPAELGDSAVYLCASSSRDTYEQYFGPGTRLTVT.

This chain uses TRBV27 with TRBJ2-7, with D perhaps matching TRBD1 (5 bases). Germline V lookup: CDR1 MNHEY, CDR2 SMNVEV (reference sequence). CDR3 length: 14 residues. The V gene lost 0 bases and the J gene lost 3 bases, with 9 bases spanning the gap. The CDR3, as DNA: TGTGCCAGCAGTTTATCCTCCCAGGGCTACGAGCAGTACTTC. Translated: CASSLSSQGYEQYF.

The V and J genes are TRBV2 and TRBJ2-5; 14 positions match TRBD2. The length of the CDR3 is 17 residues. Unmatched junction bases numbered 8, after V lost 3 bases and J lost 5 bases. Germline loops: CDR1 SNHLY, CDR2 FYNNEI. In nucleotides, the CDR3 is TGTGCCAGCAGTGAGCGGACTAGCGGGAGGTCCTGGGAGACCCAGTACTTC. Translating it yields CASSERTSGRSWETQYF. The whole variable domain, filled in from reference TRBV2 and TRBJ2-5, reads EPEVTQTPSHQVTQMGQEVILRCVPISNHLYFYWYRQILGQKVEFLVSFYNNEISEKSEIFDDQFSVERPDGSNFTLKIRSTKLEDSAMYFCASSERTSGRSWETQYFGPGTRLLVL.

CDR3 sequence reads: CASSLFGGGSNQPQHF. CDR3 DNA: TGTGCCAGCAGCTTGTTTGGAGGGGGTAGCAATCAGCCCCAGCATTTT. The chain combines TRBV5-5 with TRBJ1-5, with TRBD1 as a possible D gene (6 bases). V was pared by 1 base and J by 0 bases, with 11 bases between. CDR1 and CDR2 from the germline V gene are SGHKS and YYEKEE (reference sequence). The CDR3 has 16 residues.

The chain links TRBV12-3 or TRBV12-4 to TRBJ1-1, with 7 nucleotides matching TRBD1. The V segment lost 7 bases and the J segment 3 bases; nucleotides outside the gene matches: 5. CDR3 length: 13 amino acids. The CDR3 here is CASTETGDTEAFF. The CDR3 region has the DNA TGTGCCAGCACGGAAACAGGGGACACTGAAGCTTTCTTT.

The chain links TRBV27 to TRBJ1-2; no firm D call. The germline V gene has CDR1 MNHEY and CDR2 SMNVEV (reference sequence). The CDR3 loop spans 13 amino acids. V lost 6 bases, J lost 8 bases, and 16 bases lay in between. CDR3 coding DNA: TGTGCCAGCAGAAATAGGACCCTCGAGGGCTACACCTTC. Protein: CASRNRTLEGYTF.

The chain employs TRBV4-1 and TRBJ2-7; possibly TRBD2 for D (5 bases). Germline assignment: CDR1 MGHRA and CDR2 YSYEKL. V was trimmed by 1 base and J by 4 bases, leaving 11 bases between them. CDR3 length: 14 residues. CDR3 amino acids: CASSQGEFQYEQYF. The DNA of the CDR3 is TGCGCCAGCAGCCAAGGGGAGTTCCAATACGAGCAGTACTTC.

In nucleotides, the CDR3 is TGTGCCTGGAGTGAGGAAGAGACCCAGTACTTC. Amino acids: CAWSEEETQYF. This rearrangement joins TRBV30 to TRBJ2-5; D is undetermined. The CDR3 covers 11 residues. The germline V gene encodes CDR1 GTSNPN and CDR2 SVGIG (reference sequence). V was shortened by 1 base and J by 3 bases, with 3 bases between the two germline ends.

The V call is TRBV13, the J call TRBJ2-3, with 10 positions matching TRBD2. CDR3 length equals 16 residues. Germline CDR1 reads PRHDT; CDR2 reads FYEKMQ (reference sequence). Trimming removed 5 bases from V and 4 bases from J; junction bases left unmatched: 9. The DNA for the CDR3 is TGTGCCAGCAGCCCTCCTAGCGGGGGCCGTCCAGATACGCAGTATTTT. This gives the protein CASSPPSGGRPDTQYF.

This clonotype was detected a few times. The rearrangement joins TRBV6-2 or TRBV6-3 to TRBJ2-5; 7 bases fit TRBD2. Germline V CDR1 and CDR2: MNHEY, SVGEGT. J gave up 2 bases and V 5 bases, and 5 bases lay outside the gene matches. The CDR3 is made up of 14 amino acids. CDR3 in amino acids: CASSSGALQETQYF. The CDR3 coding sequence is TGTGCCAGCAGTAGCGGGGCGCTGCAAGAGACCCAGTACTTC.

V usage is TRBV5-1 and J usage is TRBJ1-1; D unclear. Trimming took off 4 bases at V and 5 bases at J, with 18 bases between the two ends. The germline gives CDR1 SGHRS, CDR2 YFSETQ. The CDR3 has 15 residues. CDR3 sequence (DNA): TGCGCCAGCAGCACCGGGTTCGGGTCGGGGACTGAAGCTTTCTTT. Protein: CASSTGFGSGTEAFF. The full variable domain, with the rest looked up from reference TRBV5-1 and TRBJ1-1, is KAGVTQTPRYLIKTRGQQVTLSCSPISGHRSVSWYQQTPGQGLQFLFEYFSETQRNKGNFPGRFSGRQFSNSRSEMNVSTLELGDSALYLCASSTGFGSGTEAFFGQGTRLTVV.

V gene TRBV29-1 combines with J gene TRBJ2-5; no clear D gene. The CDR3 runs 10 residues. The V and J ends lost 2 bases and 5 bases respectively, with 3 bases between them. Germline CDR1 reads SQVTM; CDR2 reads ANQGSEA. The CDR3 sequence is CSVELETQYF. The CDR3 DNA sequence: TGCAGCGTTGAATTGGAGACCCAGTACTTC.

V and J are TRBV29-1 and TRBJ2-2, with D maybe TRBD1 (6 bases). This CDR3 region has 15 residues. Trimming pared 0 bases from V and 0 bases from J, leaving 8 bases between. CDR1 and CDR2 (germline): SQVTM, ANQGSEA. CDR3 protein: CSVEDYRANTGELFF. In DNA form, the CDR3 reads TGCAGCGTTGAAGACTACAGGGCGAACACCGGGGAGCTGTTTTTT.

The chain links TRBV27 to TRBJ1-2; 12 nucleotides align to TRBD1. The germline CDR1 and CDR2 sequences are MNHEY and SMNVEV (reference sequence). The CDR3 is 15 amino acids. V was clipped by 5 bases and J by 5 bases; unmatched bases: 6. The CDR3 here is CASSPGTGGLYGYTF. The CDR3 coding sequence is TGTGCCAGCAGTCCCGGGACAGGGGGCCTGTATGGCTACACCTTC.

The chain employs TRBV9 and TRBJ1-1; D perhaps matches TRBD1 (6 bases). Germline V lookup: CDR1 SGDLS, CDR2 YYNGEE. Deletions cut 4 bases from V and 3 bases from J, with 19 bases between. The CDR3 contains 16 residues. CDR3 amino acids: CASSPVGGGWDTEAFF. CDR3 DNA: TGTGCCAGCAGCCCCGTAGGGGGGGGCTGGGACACTGAAGCTTTCTTT.

The chain links TRBV6-5 to TRBJ2-7; 7 nucleotides match TRBD1. The V and J ends lost 0 bases and 3 bases, in that order; junction bases with no gene match: 5. CDR3 length: 15 amino acids. Germline loops: CDR1 MNHEY, CDR2 SVGAGI. The CDR3 region is CASSYSWDRSYEQYF. Written as DNA, the CDR3 is TGTGCCAGCAGTTACTCTTGGGACAGAAGCTACGAGCAGTACTTC.

The chain uses TRBV5-6 and TRBJ1-2, with D hard to call. V lost 4 bases to trimming and J lost 1 base, with 14 bases between them. This CDR3 is 15 amino acids long. CDR1 is SGHDT and CDR2 is YYEEEE in the germline V gene. CDR3 region: CASSPEVLLNYGYTF. In nucleotides, the CDR3 is TGTGCCAGCAGCCCGGAGGTTCTCCTTAACTATGGCTACACCTTC.

This clonotype showed up just a few times. The chain uses TRBV5-4 and TRBJ2-2; no definite D call. The CDR3 is 12 residues long. V was cut by 5 bases and J by 7 bases, with 9 bases left in between. Germline CDR1 and CDR2: SGHNT and YYREEE (reference sequence). In DNA, the CDR3 is TGTGCCAGCAGTTTAGGGAACGGGGAGCTGTTTTTT. It encodes CASSLGNGELFF.

The rearrangement uses TRBV12-3 or TRBV12-4 and TRBJ1-1, with D tentatively TRBD1 (5 bases). This CDR3 comprises 16 residues. Trimming removed 5 bases from V and 4 bases from J, with 20 bases in between. The CDR3 bases are TGTGCCAGCAGTCTCGAGAGGGGCCACCCCGTCACTGAAGCTTTCTTT. Its translation: CASSLERGHPVTEAFF.

The CDR3 nucleotides read TGTGCCAGCACGGGACAGGGGACGTACGAGCAGTACTTC. It translates to CASTGQGTYEQYF. The chain carries TRBV27 and TRBJ2-7, with TRBD1 identical over 10 bases. V dropped 7 bases and J dropped 4; count of bases not matched to a gene: 4. The length of the CDR3 is 13 residues. Germline values: CDR1 MNHEY, CDR2 SMNVEV (reference sequence).

There are a few counts of this clonotype. The chain carries TRBV27 and TRBJ2-7; 13 bases match TRBD2. The trim removed 5 bases at V and 4 bases at J, leaving 5 bases unmatched. Per germline, CDR1 MNHEY and CDR2 SMNVEV (reference sequence). The CDR3 has 15 residues. This chain's CDR3 is CASSPPGLAGYEQYF. CDR3 DNA: TGTGCCAGCAGTCCCCCGGGACTAGCGGGGTACGAGCAGTACTTC.